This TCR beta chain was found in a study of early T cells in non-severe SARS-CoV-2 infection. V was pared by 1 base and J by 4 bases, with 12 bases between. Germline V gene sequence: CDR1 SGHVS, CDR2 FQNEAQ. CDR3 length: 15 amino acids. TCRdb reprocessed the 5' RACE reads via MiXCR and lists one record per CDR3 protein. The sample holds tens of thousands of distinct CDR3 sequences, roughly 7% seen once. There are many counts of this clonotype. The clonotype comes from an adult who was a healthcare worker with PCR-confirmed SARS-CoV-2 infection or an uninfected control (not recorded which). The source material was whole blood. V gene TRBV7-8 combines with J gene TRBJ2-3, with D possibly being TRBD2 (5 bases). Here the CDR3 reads CASSLERQRADTQYF. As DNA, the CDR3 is TGTGCCAGCAGCTTAGAACGGCAGAGGGCAGATACGCAGTATTTT.